This is a list of T cell receptor beta chains from one sample in a study of CD8+ T cells in alopecia areata. Produced via immunoSEQ multiplex PCR; TCRdb's table is partial and in-frame only. The table records about 70,000 clones, approximately 46% of them present only once. This material consisted of CD8+ T cells sorted from blood, taken at week 0. These receptors all come from a human donor with alopecia areata. Each CDR3 is given with its conserved first and last residue. A D gene is named only where the DNA matches it firmly. Where a row states a size, it is once, few, many or the class of an expanded clone; other rows omit it.

abundance	d_gene	j_gene	v_gene	CDR3aa	CDR3nt
once	TRBD1	TRBJ1-2	TRBV15	CATSGRDRGLVYGYTF	TGTGCCACCAGCGGCCGGGACAGGGGGCTTGTATACGGCTACACCTTC
-	TRBD2	TRBJ2-3	TRBV7-2	CASSSVSGRVEDTQYF	TGTGCCAGCAGCTCAGTTAGCGGGAGGGTAGAAGATACGCAGTATTTT
-	TRBD2	TRBJ2-7	TRBV7-9	CASSPSGVSYEQYF	TGTGCCAGCAGTCCTAGCGGGGTCTCCTACGAGCAGTACTTC
few	TRBD2	TRBJ2-7	TRBV29-1	CSVLAGGTPYEQYF	TGCAGCGTTTTAGCGGGAGGGACCCCCTACGAGCAGTACTTC
few	TRBD1	TRBJ2-7	TRBV28	CASSPPGQGSYEQYF	TGTGCCAGCAGTCCCCCGGGACAGGGGAGCTACGAGCAGTACTTC
few	TRBD1	TRBJ1-2	TRBV29-1	CSAIQGARDYGYTF	TGCAGCGCAATACAGGGGGCGCGGGACTATGGCTACACCTTC
-	-	TRBJ2-1	TRBV11-2	CASSLASAGEQFF	TGTGCCAGCAGCTTAGCTTCGGCGGGTGAGCAGTTCTTC
-	-	TRBJ2-5	TRBV7-8	CASSPTGELGETQYF	TGTGCCAGCAGCCCGACCGGGGAGCTAGGGGAGACCCAGTACTTC
-	-	TRBJ2-5	TRBV29-1	CSVWTEGTQYF	TGCAGCGTCTGGACAGAGGGGACCCAGTACTTC
few	-	TRBJ2-7	TRBV6-5	CASSYGGASYEQYF	TGTGCCAGCAGTTACGGGGGCGCGTCCTACGAGCAGTACTTC
-	-	TRBJ1-4	TRBV9	CASSVVDGINEKLFF	TGTGCCAGCAGCGTAGTTGACGGAATTAATGAAAAACTGTTTTTT